This TCR beta chain was retrieved from a study of blood T cells in healthy people across ages. About the study: For every two T cells, template switching captured about one barcoded beta molecule. Study observations and caveats: Unknown donor CMV status possibly confounded expanded clonotype changes.

The donors, aged roughly 6 to 95, were healthy Caucasians from Russia. PBMCs were isolated at a quantity of at least 6 million per sample. Points on this clonotype: Its matching antigen is unknown.

V was pared by 0 bases and J by 1 base, with 10 bases between. CDR3 length equals 15 residues. The V gene's germline CDR1 is DFQATT and CDR2 SNEGSKA (reference sequence). The use of a sample-barcoded 5' primer and a J-beta primer mix characterized a second PCR of roughly 6 to 11 cycles. One entry per CDR3 protein results from TCRdb running MiXCR on the 5' RACE reads. The repertoire holds 1.2 million to 1.5 million distinct CDR3 sequences, with about 40% as singletons. Sequences were obtained from blood. This sequence originates from a woman between 18 and 30 years old in good health. The J gene is TRBJ2-4, the V gene TRBV20-1; D remains unclear. CDR3 amino acids: CSARESAWAKNIQYF. CDR3 nucleotide sequence: TGCAGTGCTAGAGAGTCGGCGTGGGCCAAAAACATTCAGTACTTC.